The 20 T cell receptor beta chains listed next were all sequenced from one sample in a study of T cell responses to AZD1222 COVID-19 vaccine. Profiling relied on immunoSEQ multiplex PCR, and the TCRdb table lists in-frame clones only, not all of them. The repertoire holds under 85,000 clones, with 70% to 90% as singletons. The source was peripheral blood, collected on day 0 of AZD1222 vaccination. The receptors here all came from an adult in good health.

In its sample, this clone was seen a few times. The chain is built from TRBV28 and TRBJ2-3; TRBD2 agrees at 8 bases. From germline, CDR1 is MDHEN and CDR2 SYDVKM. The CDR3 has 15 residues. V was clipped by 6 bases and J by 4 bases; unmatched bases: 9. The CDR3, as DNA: TGTGCCAGCAGCCTCAACGTCGGGGGGGCAGATACGCAGTATTTT. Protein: CASSLNVGGADTQYF.

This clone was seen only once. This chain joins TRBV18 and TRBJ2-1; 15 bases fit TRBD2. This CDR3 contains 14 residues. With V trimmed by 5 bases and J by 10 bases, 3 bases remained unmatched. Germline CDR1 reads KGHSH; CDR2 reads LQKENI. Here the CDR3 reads CASSTGTSGGEQFF. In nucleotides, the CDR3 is TGTGCCAGCTCAACCGGGACTAGCGGGGGGGAGCAGTTCTTC.

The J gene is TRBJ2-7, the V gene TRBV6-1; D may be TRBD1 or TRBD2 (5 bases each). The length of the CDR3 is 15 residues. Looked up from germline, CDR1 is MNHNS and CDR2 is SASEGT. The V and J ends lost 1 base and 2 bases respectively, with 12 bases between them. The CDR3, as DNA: TGTGCCAGCAGTGAAGGGTTCGGGACCACCTACGAGCAGTACTTC. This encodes CASSEGFGTTYEQYF.

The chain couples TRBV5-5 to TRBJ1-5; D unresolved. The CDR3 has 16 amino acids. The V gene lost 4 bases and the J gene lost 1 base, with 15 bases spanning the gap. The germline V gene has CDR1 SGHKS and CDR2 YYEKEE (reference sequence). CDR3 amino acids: CASSRVDGRSNQPQHF. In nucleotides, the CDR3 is TGTGCCAGCAGCCGAGTAGATGGGCGGAGCAATCAGCCCCAGCATTTT.

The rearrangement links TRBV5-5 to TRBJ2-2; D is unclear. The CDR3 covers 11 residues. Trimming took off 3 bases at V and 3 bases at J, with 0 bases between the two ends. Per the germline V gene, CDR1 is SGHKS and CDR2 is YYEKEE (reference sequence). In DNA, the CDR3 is TGTGCCAGCAGCTACACCGGGGAGCTGTTTTTT. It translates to CASSYTGELFF. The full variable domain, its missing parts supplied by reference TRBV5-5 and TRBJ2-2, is DAGVTQSPTHLIKTRGQQVTLRCSPISGHKSVSWYQQVLGQGPQFIFQYYEKEERGRGNFPDRFSARQFPNYSSELNVNALLLGDSALYLCASSYTGELFFGEGSRLTVL.

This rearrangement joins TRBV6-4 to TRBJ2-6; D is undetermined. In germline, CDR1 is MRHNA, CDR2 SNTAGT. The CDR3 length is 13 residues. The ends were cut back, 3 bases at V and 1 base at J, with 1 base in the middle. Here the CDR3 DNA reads TGTGCCAGCAGTGAATCTGGGGCCAACGTCCTGACTTTC. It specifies CASSESGANVLTF.

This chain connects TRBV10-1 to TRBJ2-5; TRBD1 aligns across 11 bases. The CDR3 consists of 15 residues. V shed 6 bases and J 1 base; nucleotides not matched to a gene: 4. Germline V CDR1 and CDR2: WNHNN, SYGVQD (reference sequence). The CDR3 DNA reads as TGCGCCAGCAGCCCCGGGACAGGGGGCCAAGAGACCCAGTACTTC. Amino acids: CASSPGTGGQETQYF.

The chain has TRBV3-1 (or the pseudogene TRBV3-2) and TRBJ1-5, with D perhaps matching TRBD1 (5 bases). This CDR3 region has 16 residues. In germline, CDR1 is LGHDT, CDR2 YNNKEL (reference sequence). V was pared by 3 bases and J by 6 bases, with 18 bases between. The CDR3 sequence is CASSQQPSRGGQPQHF. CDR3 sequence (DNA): TGTGCCAGCAGCCAGCAGCCAAGCCGGGGGGGTCAGCCCCAGCATTTT.

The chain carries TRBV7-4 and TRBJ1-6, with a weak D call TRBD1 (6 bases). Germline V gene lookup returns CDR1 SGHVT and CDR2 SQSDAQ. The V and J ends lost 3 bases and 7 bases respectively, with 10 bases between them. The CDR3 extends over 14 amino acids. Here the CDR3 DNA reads TGTGCCAGCAGCTTTTTAGGGGGGAATTCACCCCTCCACTTT. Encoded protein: CASSFLGGNSPLHF.

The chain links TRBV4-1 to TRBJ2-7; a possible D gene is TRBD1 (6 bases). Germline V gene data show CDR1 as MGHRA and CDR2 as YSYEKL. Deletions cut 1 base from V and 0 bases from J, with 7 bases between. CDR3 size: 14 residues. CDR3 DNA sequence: TGCGCCAGCAGCCAAGGGACAGCCTCCTACGAGCAGTACTTC. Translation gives CASSQGTASYEQYF.

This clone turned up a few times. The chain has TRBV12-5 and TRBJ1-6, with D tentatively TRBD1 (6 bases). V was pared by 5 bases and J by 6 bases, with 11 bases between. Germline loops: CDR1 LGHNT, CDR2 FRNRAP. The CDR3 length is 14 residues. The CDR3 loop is CASGGQGFNSPLHF. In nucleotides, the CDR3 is TGTGCTAGTGGTGGCCAGGGGTTTAATTCACCCCTCCACTTT.

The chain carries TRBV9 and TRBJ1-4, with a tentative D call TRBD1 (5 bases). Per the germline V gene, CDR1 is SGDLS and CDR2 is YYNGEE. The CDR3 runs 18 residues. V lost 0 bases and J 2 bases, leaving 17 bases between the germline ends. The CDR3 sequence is CASSVGILRQRTNEKLFF. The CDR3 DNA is TGTGCCAGCAGCGTAGGTATTCTGAGACAGCGCACTAATGAAAAACTGTTTTTT.

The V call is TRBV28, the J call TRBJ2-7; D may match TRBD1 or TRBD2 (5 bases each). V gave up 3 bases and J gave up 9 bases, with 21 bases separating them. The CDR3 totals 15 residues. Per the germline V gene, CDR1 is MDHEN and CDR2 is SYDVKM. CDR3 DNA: TGTGCCAGCAGTTTGACCTGGCTGGGGGTAGGTCCGCAGTACGTC. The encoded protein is CASSLTWLGVGPQYV.

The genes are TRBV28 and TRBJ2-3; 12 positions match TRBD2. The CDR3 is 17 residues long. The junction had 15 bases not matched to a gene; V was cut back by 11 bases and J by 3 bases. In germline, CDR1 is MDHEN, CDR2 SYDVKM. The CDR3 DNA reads TGTGCCCACCACGGGGCTAGCGGGGGGGCCTCAACAGATACGCAGTATTTT. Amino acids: CAHHGASGGASTDTQYF.

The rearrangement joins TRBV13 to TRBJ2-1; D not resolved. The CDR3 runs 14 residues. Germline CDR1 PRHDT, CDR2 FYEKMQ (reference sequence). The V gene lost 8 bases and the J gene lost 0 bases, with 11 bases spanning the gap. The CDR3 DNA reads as TGTGCCAGCCGTAGTTTTTTCTCCTACAATGAGCAGTTCTTC. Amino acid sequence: CASRSFFSYNEQFF.

The CDR3 loop reads CASSYSQGYIAEAFF. CDR3 nucleotide sequence: TGTGCCAGCAGTTACTCCCAAGGGTATATCGCTGAAGCTTTCTTT. The chain couples TRBV6-2 or TRBV6-3 to TRBJ1-1, with D hard to call. Germline CDR1 and CDR2: MNHEY and SVGEGT. This CDR3 comprises 15 residues. Trimming cost V 0 bases and J 6 bases, with 14 bases left between them.

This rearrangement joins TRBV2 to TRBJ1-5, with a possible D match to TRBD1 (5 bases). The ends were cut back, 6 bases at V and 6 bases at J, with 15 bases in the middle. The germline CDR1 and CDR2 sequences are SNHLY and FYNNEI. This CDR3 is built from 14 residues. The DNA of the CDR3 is TGTGCCAGCAGGGCTCCCAGGGTAGGTCAGCCCCAGCATTTT. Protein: CASRAPRVGQPQHF.

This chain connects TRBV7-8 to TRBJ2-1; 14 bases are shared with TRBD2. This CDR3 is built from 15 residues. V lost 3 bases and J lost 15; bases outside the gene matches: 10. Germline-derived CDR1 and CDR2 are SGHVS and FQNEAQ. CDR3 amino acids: CASSLGTSGSLGRFF. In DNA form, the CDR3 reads TGTGCCAGCAGCTTGGGGACTAGCGGGAGTTTGGGGCGGTTCTTC.

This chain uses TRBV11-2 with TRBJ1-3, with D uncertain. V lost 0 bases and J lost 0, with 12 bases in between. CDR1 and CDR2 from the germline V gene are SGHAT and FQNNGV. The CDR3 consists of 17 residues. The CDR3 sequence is CASSLERFHISGNTIYF. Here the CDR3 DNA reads TGTGCCAGCAGCTTAGAAAGGTTTCATATCTCTGGAAACACCATATATTTT. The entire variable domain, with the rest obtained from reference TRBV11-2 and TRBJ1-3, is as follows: EAGVAQSPRYKIIEKRQSVAFWCNPISGHATLYWYQQILGQGPKLLIQFQNNGVVDDSQLPKDRFSAERLKGVDSTLKIQPAKLEDSAVYLCASSLERFHISGNTIYFGEGSWLTVV.

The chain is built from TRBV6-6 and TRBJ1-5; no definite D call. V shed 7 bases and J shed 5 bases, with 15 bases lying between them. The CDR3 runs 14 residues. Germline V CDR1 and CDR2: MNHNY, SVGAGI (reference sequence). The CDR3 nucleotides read TGTGCCAGCACCCCATTGGCGGGGTATCAGCCCCAGCATTTT. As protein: CASTPLAGYQPQHF.